This T cell receptor beta chain was found in a study of control samples from healthy donors and cancer patients. Assay used: immunoSEQ multiplex PCR; TCRdb lists only in-frame clones, some missing. The sample comprises roughly 30,000 clones, about 85% of which are singletons, and about 3.9% rests with the top ten. Losses at the gene ends were 1 base for V and 2 bases for J; bases not matched to a gene: 8. CDR1 SEHNR and CDR2 FQNEAQ come from the germline V gene (reference sequence). This CDR3 contains 17 residues. The V call is TRBV7-9, the J call TRBJ2-7; 10 nucleotides match TRBD2. The sequenced material came from formalin-fixed, paraffin-embedded tissue. The TCR originated in a female donor with melanoma. This CDR3 is CASSLEREGGSPYEQYF. The CDR3 bases are TGTGCCAGCAGCTTAGAGCGGGAGGGTGGTAGTCCCTACGAGCAGTACTTC.